This TCR beta chain was identified in a study of T cells in Graves' hyperthyroidism and ophthalmopathy. Germline CDR1 and CDR2: MNHEY and SVGEGT. V was clipped by 5 bases and J by 2 bases, with 9 bases between them. This CDR3 spans 13 amino acids. It was RNA transcripts that yielded the amplified TCR beta CDR3 regions. The HTBI primer set drove a first-round RT-PCR of the TCR CDR3. Each CDR3 protein gets one entry after TCRdb re-called the multiplex PCR reads with MiXCR. This sample has roughly 710,000 distinct CDR3 sequences; about 35% occur once, and the top ten carry more than 25%. Whole-study results and caveats: Most thyroid clonotypes expanded above 0.001 appeared in blood too.

On this clonotype: Its antigen remains unknown.

The clonotype originates from a middle-aged woman with Graves' hyperthyroidism. The chain is built from TRBV6-2 or TRBV6-3 and TRBJ1-1; D gene uncertain. The sample consisted of blood. CDR3 sequence reads: CASSRLINTEAFF. CDR3 DNA sequence: TGTGCCAGCAGTCGCCTTATTAACACTGAAGCTTTCTTT.